The T cell receptor beta chain described here comes from a study of CD8 T cells in ankylosing spondylitis. A single record per CDR3 protein comes from TCRdb applying MiXCR to the 5' RACE reads. This table holds almost 30,000 distinct CDR3 sequences, 5% to 5.5% found once. Sequencing was carried out using blood, either unsorted or a sorted T cell fraction (not recorded which). The TCR comes from a female donor with ankylosing spondylitis or in good health (not recorded which).

The CDR3 region is CASSVSGLAFYNEQFF. For the CDR3, the DNA is TGTGCCAGCAGCGTCTCGGGACTAGCGTTTTACAATGAGCAGTTCTTC. The V and J genes are TRBV9 and TRBJ2-1, with TRBD2 identical over 10 bases. The germline V gene encodes CDR1 SGDLS and CDR2 YYNGEE. The CDR3 is 16 amino acids. The V gene end was trimmed by 2 bases and the J gene end by 4 bases; junction bases not matched to a gene: 6.